Sequencing of this T cell receptor (beta chain) was carried out in a study of T-cell memory formation after mild COVID-19. Study-wide results and limits: Those CD4+ clones that contracted were mainly in CM and EM (CD8+ ones in EMRA). Unconfirmed was the SARS-CoV-2 specificity of second-wave clones that peaked on day 37.

Note on this clonotype: Its antigen is currently unknown.

This CDR3 region has 17 residues. The V end was cut by 5 bases, the J end by 4 bases, with 23 bases between. Germline V lookup: CDR1 SEHNR, CDR2 FQNEAQ (reference sequence). TCRdb passed the 5' RACE reads through MiXCR, listing each CDR3 protein once. The sample records 300,000 to 350,000 distinct CDR3 sequences, 13% to 15% being singletons. The V gene is TRBV7-9, the J gene TRBJ2-5; unclear D gene. The TCR was taken from a man between 18 and 29 years old who had mild COVID-19 (a few samples of this study predate the infection). Cell type and time point are not known. The material sequenced was PBMCs or a T cell subset sorted from them (not recorded which). The CDR3: CASSPPGVVAKGETQYF. CDR3 sequence (DNA): TGTGCCAGCAGCCCACCTGGAGTCGTGGCGAAGGGAGAGACCCAGTACTTC.